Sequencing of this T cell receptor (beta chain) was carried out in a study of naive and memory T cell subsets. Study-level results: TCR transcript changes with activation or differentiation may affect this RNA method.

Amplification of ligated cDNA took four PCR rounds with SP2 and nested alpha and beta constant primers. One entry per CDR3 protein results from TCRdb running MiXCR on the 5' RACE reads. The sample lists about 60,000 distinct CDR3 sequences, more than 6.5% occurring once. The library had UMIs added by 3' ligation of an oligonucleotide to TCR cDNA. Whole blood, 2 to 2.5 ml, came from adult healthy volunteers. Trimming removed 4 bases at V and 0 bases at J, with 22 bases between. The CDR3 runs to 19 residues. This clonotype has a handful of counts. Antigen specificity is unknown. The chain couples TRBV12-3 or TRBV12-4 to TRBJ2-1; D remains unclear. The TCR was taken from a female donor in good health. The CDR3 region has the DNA TGTGCCAGCAGTTATCGCCACGGGTCCTTGGCGGACTCCTACAATGAGCAGTTCTTC. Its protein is CASSYRHGSLADSYNEQFF.